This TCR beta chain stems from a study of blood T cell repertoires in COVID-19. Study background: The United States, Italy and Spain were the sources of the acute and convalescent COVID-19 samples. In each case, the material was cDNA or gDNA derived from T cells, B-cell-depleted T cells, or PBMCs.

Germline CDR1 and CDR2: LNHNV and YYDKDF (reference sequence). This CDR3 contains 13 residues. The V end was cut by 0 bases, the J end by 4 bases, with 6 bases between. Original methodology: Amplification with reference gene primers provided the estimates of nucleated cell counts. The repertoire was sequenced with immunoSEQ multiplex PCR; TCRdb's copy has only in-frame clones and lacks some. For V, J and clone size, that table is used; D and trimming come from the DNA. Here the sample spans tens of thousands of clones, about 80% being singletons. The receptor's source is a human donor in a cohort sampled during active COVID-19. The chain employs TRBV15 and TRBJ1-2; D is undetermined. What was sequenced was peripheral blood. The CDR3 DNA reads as TGTGCCACCAGCAGAGATCTTTTCTATGGCTACACCTTC. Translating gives CATSRDLFYGYTF.